A selection of T cell receptor beta chains follows, all from one sample in a study of shared clonotypes between healthy human individuals. Produced via immunoSEQ multiplex PCR; TCRdb's table is partial and in-frame only. The sample lists roughly 200,000 clones; approximately 61% were seen once. The sequencing sample was made of memory CD4+ T cells sorted from blood. Source of these receptors: a man aged 30 to 45 in good health. CDR3s include the opening cysteine and the closing phenylalanine or tryptophan. D genes are given only for firm matches. Clone sizes are given selectively: once, few, many, or a class where the clone is expanded.

D gene,clone size,V gene,J gene,CDR3 DNA,CDR3 protein
.,.,TRBV28,TRBJ1-2,TGTGCCACCGTAGTCAGGCCGATAAACTATGGCTACACCTTC,CATVVRPINYGYTF
.,once,TRBV10-2,TRBJ2-7,TGCGCCAGCACAACCCAGGACACGGGCCCGCTCTACGAGCAGTACTTC,CASTTQDTGPLYEQYF
.,many,TRBV14,TRBJ2-7,TGTGCCAGCAGCCAAGCCTTGGACCTGCAGTACTTC,CASSQALDLQYF
.,.,TRBV11-2,TRBJ1-1,TGTGCCAGCAGCATAAGCCGGTCGCCGCTGACTGAAGCTTTCTTT,CASSISRSPLTEAFF
.,few,TRBV27,TRBJ1-1,TGTGCCAGCAGTTTATTCCCGGGAATGAACACTGAAGCTTTCTTT,CASSLFPGMNTEAFF
.,.,TRBV6-6,TRBJ2-5,TGTGCCAGCAGTTACTCGCACCAGATCCAAGAGACCCAGTACTTC,CASSYSHQIQETQYF
.,.,TRBV5-4,TRBJ2-3,TGTGCCAGCAGCTTAGGTCGACACCTCAACACAGATACGCAGTATTTT,CASSLGRHLNTDTQYF
.,few,TRBV7-2,TRBJ2-3,TGTGCCAGCAGCTCGGGGACTTCCCGCACAGATACGCAGTATTTT,CASSSGTSRTDTQYF
.,.,TRBV25-1,TRBJ2-1,TGTGCCAGCAGTACACCCATAGGTTTTCTGTTCTTC,CASSTPIGFLFF
TRBD2,.,TRBV5-4,TRBJ2-2,TGTGCCAGCAGCTTAGGTGGGAGGGACACCGGGGAGCTGTTTTTT,CASSLGGRDTGELFF
TRBD2,.,TRBV4-3,TRBJ2-3,TGCGCCAGCAGCCCTGGACTAGCGGGGCGTACAGATACGCAGTATTTT,CASSPGLAGRTDTQYF
TRBD2,.,TRBV19,TRBJ2-2,TGTGCCAGTAGTACCCTTAGCGGGAGGCTCGCGAACACCGGGGAGCTGTTTTTT,CASSTLSGRLANTGELFF
TRBD1,.,TRBV9,TRBJ2-1,TGTGCCAGCAGCGCCAACGACAGGGGCAATGAGCAGTTCTTC,CASSANDRGNEQFF
.,.,TRBV29-1,TRBJ1-2,TGCAGCGGCCTTGCTGGGCGCTATGGCTACACCTTC,CSGLAGRYGYTF
TRBD2,.,TRBV7-2,TRBJ2-5,TGTGCCAGCAGCTTAGGACTAGCGGGAGGACAAGAGACCCAGTACTTC,CASSLGLAGGQETQYF
TRBD1,once,TRBV25-1,TRBJ2-5,TGTGCCAGCAGTCAAACGCTAAGGACAGGGAAACAAGAGACCCAGTACTTC,CASSQTLRTGKQETQYF
TRBD1,.,TRBV5-1,TRBJ2-2,TGCGCCAGCAGCTTGGCAGGGACAGGGGGCGCGGGACCCCCCGGGGAGCTGTTTTTT,CASSLAGTGGAGPPGELFF
TRBD1,.,TRBV11-2,TRBJ1-2,TGTGCCAGCAGCCACAATCCCGGGACAGTCTATGGCTACACCTTC,CASSHNPGTVYGYTF
.,.,TRBV9,TRBJ2-2,TGTGCCAGCAGCACCGGACGGAACACCGGGGAGCTGTTTTTT,CASSTGRNTGELFF
TRBD1,.,TRBV5-1,TRBJ1-3,TGCGCCAGCAGCAACGAAGGACAGGCGGAACTATCTGGAAACACCATATATTTT,CASSNEGQAELSGNTIYF